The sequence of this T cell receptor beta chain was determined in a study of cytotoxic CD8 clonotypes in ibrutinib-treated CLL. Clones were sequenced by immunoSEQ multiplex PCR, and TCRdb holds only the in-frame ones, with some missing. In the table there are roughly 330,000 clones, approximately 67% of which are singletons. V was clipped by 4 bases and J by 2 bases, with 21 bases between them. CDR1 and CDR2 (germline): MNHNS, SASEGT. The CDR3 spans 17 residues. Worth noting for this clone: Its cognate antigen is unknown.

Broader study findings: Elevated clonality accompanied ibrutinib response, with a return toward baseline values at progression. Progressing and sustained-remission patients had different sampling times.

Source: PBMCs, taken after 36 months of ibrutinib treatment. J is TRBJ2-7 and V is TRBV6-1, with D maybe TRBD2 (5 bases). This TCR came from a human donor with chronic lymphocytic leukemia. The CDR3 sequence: CASSVTHGVHKAYEQYF. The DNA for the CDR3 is TGTGCCAGCAGTGTTACTCACGGGGTTCACAAAGCCTACGAGCAGTACTTC.